Listed here are 15 T cell receptor beta chains from one sample, sequenced in a study of read filtering for tumor transcriptome and immune sequencing. The library was built from approximately 400 ng RNA with molecular barcoded adaptors for alpha/delta and beta/gamma chains. TCRdb independently ran MiXCR on the reads; one entry per CDR3 protein. The profile shows roughly 82,000 distinct CDR3 sequences, roughly an eighth of them singletons. Sequences were obtained from a population of CD138-negative cells sorted from bone marrow. Receptor source: a donor aged 40 or over with multiple myeloma.

This clonotype showed up many times. The rearrangement joins TRBV5-1 to TRBJ2-1, with 9 bases aligning to TRBD1. The CDR3 loop spans 16 amino acids. Germline V gene lookup returns CDR1 SGHRS and CDR2 YFSETQ. V was pared by 3 bases and J by 2 bases, with 6 bases of the junction left unmatched. Here the CDR3 reads CASSSSGTGTYNEQFF. DNA for the CDR3: TGCGCCAGCAGCTCCTCCGGGACAGGGACCTACAATGAGCAGTTCTTC.

The chain couples TRBV19 to TRBJ1-4; no reliable D call. Germline CDR1 and CDR2: LNHDA and SQIVND (reference sequence). The CDR3 has 14 residues. Trimming stripped 8 bases from V and 0 bases from J, with 10 bases between. The CDR3 DNA sequence: TGTGCCAGTGGAGCACCAACAACTAATGAAAAACTGTTTTTT. Translated: CASGAPTTNEKLFF. Based on the CDR3 plus reference TRBV19 and TRBJ1-4, the full variable domain is DGGITQSPKYLFRKEGQNVTLSCEQNLNHDAMYWYRQDPGQGLRLIYYSQIVNDFQKGDIAEGYSVSREKKESFPLTVTSAQKNPTAFYLCASGAPTTNEKLFFGSGTQLSVL.

Details on this clonotype: An end of the junction does not agree with germline; a read error may underlie this. The chain employs TRBV6-2 or TRBV6-3 and TRBJ2-1, with 15 bases aligning to TRBD2. CDR1 is MNHEY, CDR2 SVGEGT, per germline. The CDR3 has 16 residues. The CDR3 spells CACSSGTSGRRDKQFF. The DNA for the CDR3 is TGTGCCTGCAGTTCGGGGACTAGCGGGAGGAGGGATAAGCAGTTCTTC.

The chain combines TRBV6-6 with TRBJ2-1; 9 bases are shared with TRBD2. J gave up 8 bases and V 2 bases, and 4 bases lay outside the gene matches. CDR3 length: 14 residues. Per germline, CDR1 MNHNY and CDR2 SVGAGI (reference sequence). This CDR3 is CASSYQREEDEQFF. CDR3 coding DNA: TGTGCCAGCAGTTACCAGCGGGAGGAGGATGAGCAGTTCTTC.

The chain joins TRBV30 to TRBJ2-3; unclear D gene. V was clipped by 8 bases and J by 0 bases, with 3 bases between them. CDR3 length equals 10 residues. Germline V gene data show CDR1 as GTSNPN and CDR2 as SVGIG (reference sequence). CDR3 loop: CALSTDTQYF. The CDR3 DNA is TGTGCCCTTAGCACAGATACGCAGTATTTT.

The chain joins TRBV7-2 to TRBJ2-7, with D perhaps TRBD2 (5 bases). CDR3 length: 13 residues. The V gene lost 5 bases and the J gene lost 3 bases, with 11 bases spanning the gap. Germline V lookup: CDR1 SGHTA, CDR2 FQGNSA. The CDR3 nucleotides are TGTGCCAGCAGCACCTATCGGGACTACGAGCAGTACTTC. It specifies CASSTYRDYEQYF.

This clonotype was seen many times. The chain uses TRBV5-1 and TRBJ1-5; D is unclear. The V end was cut by 4 bases, the J end by 0 bases, with 11 bases between. Germline CDR1 is SGHRS and CDR2 is YFSETQ. This CDR3 has 15 amino acids. CDR3: CASSEGVSSNQPQHF. The CDR3 DNA sequence: TGCGCCAGCAGCGAAGGAGTAAGTAGCAATCAGCCCCAGCATTTT.

This clonotype came up many times. The rearrangement joins TRBV6-1 to TRBJ2-1; maybe TRBD2 (5 bases). V was cut by 1 base and J by 6 bases, with 7 bases left in between. CDR3 size: 13 residues. Per the germline V gene, CDR1 is MNHNS and CDR2 is SASEGT. CDR3 residues: CASSEGSGNEQFF. CDR3 DNA sequence: TGTGCCAGCAGTGAAGGGAGCGGCAATGAGCAGTTCTTC.

This clonotype was seen many times. V gene TRBV27 combines with J gene TRBJ2-1; 8 positions match TRBD2. The length of the CDR3 is 14 residues. Losses at the gene ends were 7 bases for V and 7 bases for J; bases not matched to a gene: 9. Germline V gives CDR1 MNHEY, CDR2 SMNVEV (reference sequence). This CDR3 is CASNRAGVQNEQFF. CDR3 DNA: TGTGCCAGCAATCGAGCGGGAGTTCAAAATGAGCAGTTCTTC.

This clonotype was found many times. This chain uses TRBV11-2 with TRBJ2-1; 12 positions match TRBD2. This CDR3 is built from 15 residues. Germline V gene data show CDR1 as SGHAT and CDR2 as FQNNGV. After removal of 5 bases from V and 6 bases from J, the junction contained 5 bases not matched to a gene. CDR3 in amino acids: CASSPEGLAGNEQFF. The CDR3 DNA reads TGTGCCAGCAGCCCCGAGGGACTAGCGGGCAATGAGCAGTTCTTC.

At least ten counts were recorded for this clonotype. The chain joins TRBV5-1 to TRBJ2-1, with 7 bases that match TRBD1. Germline V CDR1 and CDR2: SGHRS, YFSETQ. The CDR3 contains 14 residues. V lost 2 bases, J lost 5 bases, and 4 bases stayed unmatched. CDR3 sequence reads: CASSFDRENNEQFF. The CDR3 bases are TGCGCCAGCAGCTTCGACAGGGAGAACAATGAGCAGTTCTTC.

About this clonotype: This may be a read error: a much more frequent sequence differs by one nucleotide. In nucleotides, the CDR3 is TGTGCCGGTGGAGAAGTGGGACCACCCCTCCACTTT. It encodes CAGGEVGPPLHF. This rearrangement joins TRBV12-3 or TRBV12-4 to TRBJ1-6; tentative D call: TRBD1 (5 bases). The CDR3 contains 12 residues. V was cut by 11 bases and J by 11 bases, with 16 bases left in between.

This clonotype showed up many times. The chain combines TRBV28 with TRBJ2-7; TRBD2 agrees at 10 bases. The germline V gene encodes CDR1 MDHEN and CDR2 SYDVKM. The CDR3 contains 15 residues. V shed 3 bases, J shed 2 bases, and the junction held 4 bases outside the gene matches. CDR3 DNA sequence: TGTGCCAGCAGTTTGCCGGGACTAGCGACCTACGAGCAGTACTTC. Its protein is CASSLPGLATYEQYF.

On this clonotype itself: A much larger clone is a single base away; this may be a read error. V gene TRBV28 combines with J gene TRBJ2-3, with 12 positions matching TRBD2. V dropped 3 bases and J dropped 5; count of bases not matched to a gene: 15. The germline V gene has CDR1 MDHEN and CDR2 SYDVKM. CDR3 length: 19 amino acids. CDR3 region: CASSFASGRAEVGIDTQYF. The DNA for the CDR3 is TGTGCCAGCAGTTTTGCTAGCGGGAGGGCCGAGGTGGGCATAGATACGCAGTATTTT.

This clonotype was found a few times. This chain uses TRBV28 with TRBJ2-3, with TRBD2 identical over 8 bases. After removal of 5 bases from V and 1 base from J, the junction contained 5 bases not matched to a gene. Germline assignment: CDR1 MDHEN and CDR2 SYDVKM. The CDR3 is 15 amino acids. The CDR3 protein is CASSVLAGRTDTQYF. The CDR3 region has the DNA TGTGCCAGCAGTGTCCTAGCGGGCCGCACAGATACGCAGTATTTT.